The clone carrying this T cell receptor (beta chain) came up many times. Antigen specificity is unknown. Each CDR3 protein gets one entry after TCRdb re-called the 5' RACE reads with MiXCR. The top ten clones hold about 20% of a sample with a few hundred thousand distinct CDR3 sequences, around 3.6% of them seen once. The entry originates in a study of T cells after yellow fever vaccination. Study results and limitations: Weaker, the secondary response had a peak occurring faster, on day 5 versus 15.

The V and J ends lost 4 bases and 9 bases respectively, with 14 bases between them. Germline loops: CDR1 SGHRS, CDR2 YFSETQ. The CDR3 consists of 13 residues. This clonotype was sampled from a man between 18 and 29 years old who received the YFV17D yellow fever vaccine. The chain employs TRBV5-1 and TRBJ2-1; D unresolved. This specimen consisted of PBMCs, obtained on the day of the yellow fever booster vaccination. CDR3 nucleotides: TGCGCCAGCAGCGGGGTGGATTTGGGTGAGCAGTTCTTC. Its protein product is CASSGVDLGEQFF.